The TCR beta chain under discussion was sequenced for a study of blood T cells in healthy people across ages. Study outcomes and limitations: The unsorted PBMCs prevented any conclusive comparison of naive versus antigen-experienced cells. Estimated diversity across one million T cells was deemed an underestimate.

Trimming shortened V by 4 bases and J by 5 bases, and 6 bases separated the two germline ends. CDR3 length: 11 amino acids. The germline gives CDR1 SQVTM, CDR2 ANQGSEA. Then a second PCR, running roughly 6 to 11 cycles, was carried out with a sample-barcoded 5' primer and a J-beta primer mix. TCRdb re-called the 5' RACE reads through MiXCR, storing one row per CDR3 protein. This table holds around 1,800,000 distinct CDR3 sequences, about two fifths found once. Per sample, a minimum of 6.5 million PBMCs were isolated. This clonotype has more than one count but fewer than ten. Antigen unknown. V gene TRBV29-1 combines with J gene TRBJ2-1; D uncertain. The clonotype was recovered from a human donor in good health. What was sequenced was blood. In DNA, the CDR3 is TGCAGCGTTGCGGTGAACAATGAGCAGTTCTTC. Protein: CSVAVNNEQFF.